The 27 T cell receptor beta chains given below trace back to one sample, sequenced in a study of blood T cell repertoires in COVID-19. Clones were read by immunoSEQ multiplex PCR, and TCRdb kept only the in-frame ones, dropping some. This table holds fewer than 350,000 clones, 70% to 90% found once. The sequencing sample was made of peripheral blood. The receptor set was obtained from a woman aged 45 to 65 with active or convalescent COVID-19.

The rearrangement uses TRBV5-1 and TRBJ2-5; 8 bases align to TRBD1. CDR1 and CDR2 from the germline V gene are SGHRS and YFSETQ. CDR3 size: 15 residues. The V segment lost 4 bases and the J segment 4 bases; nucleotides outside the gene matches: 9. The CDR3 here is CASSPGIGQGETQYF. As DNA, the CDR3 is TGCGCCAGCAGCCCAGGCATCGGACAGGGAGAGACCCAGTACTTC.

The V gene is TRBV9, the J gene TRBJ2-7, with a tentative D call TRBD2 (6 bases). The CDR3 totals 15 residues. V was pared by 5 bases and J by 4 bases, with 19 bases between. CDR1 and CDR2 (germline): SGDLS, YYNGEE. This CDR3 reads CASSAGGTLLYEQYF. DNA of the CDR3: TGTGCCAGCAGTGCCGGGGGAACACTCTTATACGAGCAGTACTTC. The variable domain in full, completed from reference TRBV9 and TRBJ2-7, reads DSGVTQTPKHLITATGQRVTLRCSPRSGDLSVYWYQQSLDQGLQFLIQYYNGEERAKGNILERFSAQQFPDLHSELNLSSLELGDSALYFCASSAGGTLLYEQYFGPGTRLTVT.

The chain uses TRBV4-1 and TRBJ1-1; TRBD1 is a possible D gene (5 bases). The CDR3 is 14 residues long. Germline CDR1 MGHRA, CDR2 YSYEKL. V lost 7 bases and J lost 0, with 12 bases in between. The CDR3 DNA reads as TGCGCCAGCACTCGCGACAGCATGAACACTGAAGCTTTCTTT. Translated, it gives CASTRDSMNTEAFF.

This clone was seen a single time. CDR3 sequence: CASSLEARGVNGYTF. The CDR3, as DNA: TGCGCCAGCAGCTTGGAGGCCAGGGGTGTCAATGGCTACACCTTC. The chain employs TRBV5-1 and TRBJ1-2; D perhaps matches TRBD1 (6 bases). Germline loops: CDR1 SGHRS, CDR2 YFSETQ. Trimming removed 0 bases from V and 6 bases from J, with 15 bases in between. The CDR3 loop spans 15 amino acids.

J is TRBJ1-5 and V is TRBV23-1, with 7 bases that match TRBD1. TRBV23-1 is an open reading frame whose function is uncertain. The V and J ends lost 3 bases and 3 bases, in that order; junction bases with no gene match: 11. The CDR3 sequence is 17 residues long. The CDR3 coding sequence is TGCGCCAGCAGTCACCCGAGGACAGGACGGCCCAATCAGCCCCAGCATTTT. This codes for CASSHPRTGRPNQPQHF.

The chain is built from TRBV2 and TRBJ2-3, with TRBD2 matching over 14 bases. The length of the CDR3 is 16 residues. Germline V gives CDR1 SNHLY, CDR2 FYNNEI. V shed 6 bases, J shed 15 bases, and the junction held 17 bases outside the gene matches. This CDR3 reads CASSAGLAGDPRGRYF. CDR3 in DNA: TGTGCCAGCAGCGCGGGACTAGCGGGAGACCCGAGGGGGCGCTATTTT.

This clone came up once. The chain employs TRBV19 and TRBJ2-3; TRBD2 aligns across 10 bases. J was trimmed by 4 bases and V by 6 bases; bases with no gene match: 10. The length of the CDR3 is 16 residues. The V gene's germline CDR1 is LNHDA and CDR2 SQIVND (reference sequence). As DNA, the CDR3 is TGTGCCAGTAGCCTTCTAGCGGGAGATGTGTCAGATACGCAGTATTTT. Protein: CASSLLAGDVSDTQYF.

This clone was recorded once. The chain has TRBV27 and TRBJ2-2; 11 positions agree with TRBD1. V lost 5 bases to trimming and J lost 5 bases; unmatched junction nucleotides: 10. Germline CDR1 and CDR2: MNHEY and SMNVEV (reference sequence). The CDR3 loop spans 17 amino acids. The DNA of the CDR3 is TGTGCCAGCAGTGTACTTCCGGGACAGGGGGGGACCGGGGAGCTGTTTTTT. Its translation: CASSVLPGQGGTGELFF.

This chain connects TRBV28 to TRBJ2-2; possibly TRBD1 for D (6 bases). The V end was cut by 1 base, the J end by 7 bases, with 10 bases between. The germline gives CDR1 MDHEN, CDR2 SYDVKM. CDR3 length: 14 residues. CDR3 in DNA: TGTGCCAGCAGTTTATTTGGCAGGGGCGGGGAGCTGTTTTTT. Translated, it gives CASSLFGRGGELFF.

The rearrangement uses TRBV2 and TRBJ2-7; a possible D gene is TRBD1 (6 bases). Deletions cut 6 bases from V and 2 bases from J, with 17 bases between. Per germline, CDR1 SNHLY and CDR2 FYNNEI. This CDR3 contains 15 residues. In DNA, the CDR3 is TGTGCCAGCAGGGGCAGGGGTGAGAAGACCTACGAGCAGTACTTC. Amino acids: CASRGRGEKTYEQYF.

The chain recombines TRBV6-5 with TRBJ1-1; possible D gene TRBD1, 5 bases. The V end lost 8 bases, the J end lost 1 base, and 11 bases lay between the germline ends. Germline loops: CDR1 MNHEY, CDR2 SVGAGI. The CDR3 consists of 13 residues. The CDR3 region is CASQWGGNTEAFF. The CDR3 DNA reads as TGTGCCAGCCAATGGGGGGGGAACACTGAAGCTTTCTTT.

This clone showed up just a few times. V is TRBV6-5 and J is TRBJ2-2; perhaps TRBD1 as D (5 bases). Germline V CDR1 and CDR2: MNHEY, SVGAGI. This CDR3 region has 14 residues. Trimming removed 2 bases from V and 7 bases from J, with 11 bases in between. CDR3 nucleotides: TGTGCCAGCAGTTACAGGGCAAGGGGCGGGGAGCTGTTTTTT. Translated: CASSYRARGGELFF.

CDR3 region: CASSQGASGNSPLHF. CDR3 nucleotide sequence: TGTGCCAGCTCACAGGGGGCTTCTGGGAATTCACCCCTCCACTTT. The chain uses TRBV18 and TRBJ1-6; 7 bases are a match to TRBD1. The CDR3 contains 15 residues. CDR1 and CDR2 (germline): KGHSH, LQKENI. The ends lost 4 bases at V and 7 bases at J; junction bases unmatched: 7.

This clone was found once. Within the sample, other DNA sequences also encode this same CDR3. V gene TRBV19 combines with J gene TRBJ2-2, with TRBD2 identical over 7 bases. Losses at the gene ends were 3 bases for V and 0 bases for J; bases not matched to a gene: 13. CDR3 length: 19 amino acids. Germline V gene sequence: CDR1 LNHDA, CDR2 SQIVND (reference sequence). The CDR3 coding sequence is TGTGCCAGTAGTATTGGGCGGGTAGCGGGTGGGGCGAACACCGGGGAGCTGTTTTTT. It encodes CASSIGRVAGGANTGELFF.

The rearrangement links TRBV6-5 to TRBJ1-3; D remains unclear. CDR1 is MNHEY, CDR2 SVGAGI, per germline. The CDR3 length is 15 residues. V dropped 6 bases and J dropped 0 bases, with 12 bases sitting between them. CDR3 in DNA: TGTGCCAGCAGGCGCAACAGAGACTCTGGAAACACCATATATTTT. Protein sequence: CASRRNRDSGNTIYF.

The genes are TRBV9 and TRBJ1-2; D call uncertain. V lost 4 bases to trimming and J lost 8 bases, with 15 bases between them. The CDR3 covers 13 residues. The germline V gene has CDR1 SGDLS and CDR2 YYNGEE. The CDR3 DNA reads as TGTGCCAGCAGCCAGGACTCCCCCGGAGGCTACACCTTC. It yields the protein CASSQDSPGGYTF.

This chain connects TRBV3-1 (or the pseudogene TRBV3-2) to TRBJ2-6, with 7 bases aligning to TRBD1. The length of the CDR3 is 21 residues. The V gene end was trimmed by 3 bases and the J gene end by 2 bases; junction bases not matched to a gene: 19. The germline CDR1 and CDR2 sequences are LGHDT and YNNKEL (reference sequence). The CDR3 bases are TGTGCCAGCAGCCATTTCGGACAGGAGCTTTGGAGCCTACCTGGGGCCAACGTCCTGACTTTC. Translation gives CASSHFGQELWSLPGANVLTF.

This chain's CDR3 is CASSLDLGREDPGELFF. Written as DNA, the CDR3 is TGTGCCAGCAGCTTGGACCTCGGGCGGGAGGACCCCGGGGAGCTGTTTTTT. V usage is TRBV5-8 and J usage is TRBJ2-2, with 8 bases identical to TRBD2. The CDR3 runs to 17 residues. Trimming took 0 bases from V and 6 from J; bases not matched to a gene: 10. Germline values: CDR1 SGHTS, CDR2 YDEGEE.

This clone was counted at least ten times. The CDR3 DNA follows: TGTGCCAGCAGCCAAGCGGGAGGGCCTGAAGAGACCCAGTACTTC. Its protein is CASSQAGGPEETQYF. The rearrangement uses TRBV4-2 and TRBJ2-5, with 8 bases matching TRBD2. After removal of 1 base from V and 3 bases from J, the junction contained 4 bases not matched to a gene. The CDR3 totals 15 residues. CDR1 and CDR2 from the germline V gene are LGHNA and YNFKEQ.

This clone was observed a few times. The chain carries TRBV15 and TRBJ2-3; 8 positions match TRBD2. The CDR3 spans 14 residues. V trimming: 7 bases; J trimming: 3 bases; junction bases outside the gene matches: 6. Germline loops: CDR1 LNHNV, CDR2 YYDKDF (reference sequence). For the CDR3, the DNA is TGTGCCACCAAGATAGCGGGAAGGACAGATACGCAGTATTTT. Residues: CATKIAGRTDTQYF.

This CDR3 is CASSLGGDRTAFF. CDR3 DNA: TGTGCCAGCAGCTTGGGGGGGGACAGGACCGCTTTCTTT. The V and J genes are TRBV5-4 and TRBJ1-1; TRBD1 matches at 8 bases. With V trimmed by 0 bases and J by 11 bases, 6 bases remained unmatched. CDR3 length: 13 residues. The V gene's germline CDR1 is SGHNT and CDR2 YYREEE (reference sequence).

The chain combines TRBV19 with TRBJ2-7; TRBD2 matches 8 bases. The CDR3 has 13 amino acids. Germline CDR1 and CDR2: LNHDA and SQIVND (reference sequence). Unmatched junction bases numbered 6, after V lost 5 bases and J lost 6 bases. As DNA, the CDR3 is TGTGCCAGTAGTCCCCAGCGGGGGCGCGAGCAGTACTTC. Encoded protein: CASSPQRGREQYF.

The chain combines TRBV5-8 with TRBJ1-4; D gene ambiguous. CDR1 and CDR2 from the germline V gene are SGHTS and YDEGEE. This CDR3 is built from 15 residues. V was pared by 1 base and J by 5 bases, with 12 bases between. In DNA, the CDR3 is TGTGCCAGCAGCTTGTATGGAGGGAGGAATGAAAAACTGTTTTTT. It translates to CASSLYGGRNEKLFF.

The gene calls are TRBV10-2 and TRBJ2-7, with 12 bases that match TRBD2. The length of the CDR3 is 17 residues. Germline V gene lookup returns CDR1 WSHSY and CDR2 SAAADI. V gave up 10 bases and J gave up 0 bases; unmatched junction bases: 13. The CDR3 loop is CATGASSGRGTSYEQYF. DNA of the CDR3: TGCGCCACCGGGGCCTCTAGCGGGAGGGGGACCTCCTACGAGCAGTACTTC.

The chain joins TRBV2 to TRBJ2-1, with 7 bases lining up with TRBD2. CDR1 is SNHLY and CDR2 is FYNNEI in the germline V gene. J gave up 10 bases and V 6 bases, and 9 bases lay outside the gene matches. The CDR3 loop spans 13 amino acids. The CDR3 region has the DNA TGTGCCAGCAGGTTCATGGGGCGGGGGGAGCAGTTCTTC. This translates into CASRFMGRGEQFF.

This chain uses TRBV5-4 with TRBJ2-3; 16 positions match TRBD2. The V segment lost 5 bases and the J segment 0 bases; nucleotides outside the gene matches: 9. Per the germline V gene, CDR1 is SGHNT and CDR2 is YYREEE (reference sequence). The CDR3 has 19 amino acids. For the CDR3, the DNA is TGTGCCAGCAGTTACGGGACTAGCGGGAGGGTGGGAAGCACAGATACGCAGTATTTT. Translation gives CASSYGTSGRVGSTDTQYF.

V is TRBV7-8 and J is TRBJ2-1, with 9 bases matching TRBD2. Per germline, CDR1 SGHVS and CDR2 FQNEAQ. The CDR3 is 16 residues long. The junction had 14 bases not matched to a gene; V was cut back by 6 bases and J by 8 bases. CDR3 loop: CASRSKLAGPDHEQFF. The CDR3 region has the DNA TGTGCCAGCAGGAGTAAACTAGCGGGTCCGGACCATGAGCAGTTCTTC.